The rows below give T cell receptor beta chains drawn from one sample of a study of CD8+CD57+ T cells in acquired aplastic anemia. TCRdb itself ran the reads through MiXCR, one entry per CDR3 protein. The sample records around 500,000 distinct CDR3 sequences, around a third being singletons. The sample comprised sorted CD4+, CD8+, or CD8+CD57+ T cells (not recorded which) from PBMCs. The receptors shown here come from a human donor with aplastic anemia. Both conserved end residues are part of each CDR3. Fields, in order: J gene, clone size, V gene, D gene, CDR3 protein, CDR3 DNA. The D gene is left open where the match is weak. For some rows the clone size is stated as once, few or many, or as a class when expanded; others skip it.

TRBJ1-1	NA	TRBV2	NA	CASSEGGFPPLLTEAFF	TGTGCCAGCAGTGAAGGGGGGTTCCCTCCTTTATTGACTGAAGCTTTCTTT
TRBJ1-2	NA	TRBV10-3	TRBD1	CAISQGQGEYGYTF	TGTGCCATCAGCCAGGGACAGGGGGAATATGGCTACACCTTC
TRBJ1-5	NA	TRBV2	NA	CASSVMSNQPQHF	TGTGCCAGCAGTGTCATGTCAAATCAGCCCCAGCATTTT
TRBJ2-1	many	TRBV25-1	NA	CASSESTRGFNNEQFF	TGTGCCAGCAGTGAATCCACGAGGGGGTTTAACAATGAGCAGTTCTTC
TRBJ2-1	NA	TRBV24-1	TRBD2	CSGQVTSGGLNEQFF	TGCAGTGGTCAGGTGACTAGCGGGGGGCTAAATGAGCAGTTCTTC
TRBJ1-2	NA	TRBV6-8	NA	CAEKWQGIGYGYTF	TGTGCCGAGAAGTGGCAGGGAATAGGCTATGGCTACACCTTC
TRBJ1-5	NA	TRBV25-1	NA	CASSETHNNQPQHF	TGTGCCAGCAGTGAGACCCATAACAATCAGCCCCAGCATTTT
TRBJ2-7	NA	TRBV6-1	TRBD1	CATRDSLYEQYF	TGTGCCACCAGGGACAGCCTTTACGAGCAGTACTTC
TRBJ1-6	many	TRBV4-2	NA	CASSQAGGANSPLHF	TGTGCCAGCAGCCAAGCGGGGGGAGCCAATTCACCCCTCCACTTT
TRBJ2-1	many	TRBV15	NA	CATSRELARSYNEQFF	TGTGCCACCAGCAGAGAACTAGCTCGCTCCTACAATGAGCAGTTCTTC
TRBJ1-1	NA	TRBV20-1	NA	CSARLGLEAFF	TGCAGTGCTAGATTGGGATTGGAAGCTTTCTTT
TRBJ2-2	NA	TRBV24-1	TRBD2	CATSDPTSGRGTGELFF	TGTGCCACCAGTGACCCGACTAGCGGGAGGGGCACCGGGGAGCTGTTTTTT
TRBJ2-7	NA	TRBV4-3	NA	CASSQELPGTSYEQYF	TGCGCCAGCAGCCAAGAGCTTCCCGGGACATCGTACGAGCAGTACTTC
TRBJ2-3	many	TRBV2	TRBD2	CASSVAGASTDTQYF	TGTGCCAGCAGTGTAGCGGGTGCTAGCACAGATACGCAGTATTTT
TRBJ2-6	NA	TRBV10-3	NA	CAINGEPTF	TGTGCCATCAACGGCGAACCGACTTTC
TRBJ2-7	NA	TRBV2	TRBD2	CASSYPREGRDEQYF	TGTGCCAGCAGTTACCCGCGGGAGGGCCGCGACGAGCAGTACTTC
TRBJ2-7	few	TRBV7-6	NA	CASSLAPASYEQYF	TGTGCCAGCAGCTTAGCGCCAGCCTCCTACGAGCAGTACTTC
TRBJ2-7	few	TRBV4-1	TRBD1	CASSHPDRSLHEQYF	TGCGCCAGCAGCCACCCGGACAGGTCCCTGCACGAGCAGTACTTC
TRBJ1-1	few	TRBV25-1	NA	CASSKWGSVRGDEAFF	TGCGCCAGCAGCAAATGGGGATCGGTCAGGGGAGATGAAGCTTTCTTT
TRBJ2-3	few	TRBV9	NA	CASSVGISYSTDTQYF	TGTGCCAGCAGCGTAGGAATTTCCTATAGCACAGATACGCAGTATTTT
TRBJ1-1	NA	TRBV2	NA	CASSQPTQNTEAFF	TGCGCCAGCAGCCAACCGACACAGAACACTGAAGCTTTCTTT
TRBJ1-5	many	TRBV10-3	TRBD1	CAISEARDRGVQPQHF	TGTGCCATCAGTGAGGCCCGGGACAGGGGTGTTCAGCCCCAGCATTTT
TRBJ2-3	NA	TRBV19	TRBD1	CATGDRGLDTQYF	TGTGCCACCGGGGACAGGGGATTAGATACGCAGTATTTT
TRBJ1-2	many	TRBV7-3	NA	CASSPYGGSHGYTF	TGTGCCAGCAGCCCCTATGGGGGGAGCCATGGCTACACCTTC
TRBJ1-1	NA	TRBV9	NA	CAGSPKQGTEAFF	TGTGCCGGCAGCCCGAAGCAGGGAACTGAAGCTTTCTTT